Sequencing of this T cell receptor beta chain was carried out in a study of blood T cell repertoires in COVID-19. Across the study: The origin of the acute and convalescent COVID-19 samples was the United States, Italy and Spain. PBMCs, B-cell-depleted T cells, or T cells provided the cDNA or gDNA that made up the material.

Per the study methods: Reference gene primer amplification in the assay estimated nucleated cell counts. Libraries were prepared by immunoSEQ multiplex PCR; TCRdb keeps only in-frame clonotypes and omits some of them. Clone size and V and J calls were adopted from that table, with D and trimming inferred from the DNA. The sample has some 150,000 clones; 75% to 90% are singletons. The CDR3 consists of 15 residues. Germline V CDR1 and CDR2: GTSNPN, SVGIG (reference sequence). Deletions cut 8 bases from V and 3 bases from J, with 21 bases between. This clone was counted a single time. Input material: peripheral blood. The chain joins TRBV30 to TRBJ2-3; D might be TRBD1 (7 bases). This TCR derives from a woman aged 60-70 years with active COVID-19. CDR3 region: CAGIRGPGGTDTQYF. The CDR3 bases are TGTGCCGGGATAAGGGGGCCAGGGGGGACAGATACGCAGTATTTT.